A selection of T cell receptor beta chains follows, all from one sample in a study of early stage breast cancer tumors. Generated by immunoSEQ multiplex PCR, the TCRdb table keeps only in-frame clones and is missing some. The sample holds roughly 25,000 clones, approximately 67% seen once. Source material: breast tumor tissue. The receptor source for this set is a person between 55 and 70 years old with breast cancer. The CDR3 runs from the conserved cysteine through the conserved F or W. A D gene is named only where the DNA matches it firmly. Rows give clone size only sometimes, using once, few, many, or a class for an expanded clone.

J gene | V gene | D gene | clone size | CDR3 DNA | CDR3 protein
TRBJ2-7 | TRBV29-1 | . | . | TGCAGCGTTGTGTATCCTTCGAGCTCCTACGAGCAGTACTTC | CSVVYPSSSYEQYF
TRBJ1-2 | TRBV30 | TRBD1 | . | TGTGCCTCCACAGGGGGCGCAGGCTATGGCTACACCTTC | CASTGGAGYGYTF
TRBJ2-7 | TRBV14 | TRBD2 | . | TGTGCCAGCAGCCACCGAAGCGGGAGAAGCTCCTACGAGCAGTACTTC | CASSHRSGRSSYEQYF
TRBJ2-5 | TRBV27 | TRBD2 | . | TGTGCCAGCAGTCGGATGAGCGGGAGGGGGCGAGAGACCCAGTACTTC | CASSRMSGRGRETQYF
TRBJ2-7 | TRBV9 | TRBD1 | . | TGTGCCAGCAGCCCCCGACAGGGTGGAACCTACGAGCAGTACTTC | CASSPRQGGTYEQYF
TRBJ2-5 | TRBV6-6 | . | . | TGTGCCAGCAGTTATGCGGCAGGGAATCAAGAGACCCAGTACTTC | CASSYAAGNQETQYF
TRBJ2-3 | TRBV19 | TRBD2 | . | TGTGCCAGCAGCATTGCGGGGGTCACAGATACGCAGTATTTT | CASSIAGVTDTQYF
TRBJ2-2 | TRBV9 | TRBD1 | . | TGTGCCAGCAGCGCACAGGGGCGCCATAACACCGGGGAGCTGTTTTTT | CASSAQGRHNTGELFF
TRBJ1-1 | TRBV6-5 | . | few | TGTGCCAGCAGTTACTCGGGTGGGGACTCGGCGTCTTTCTTT | CASSYSGGDSASFF
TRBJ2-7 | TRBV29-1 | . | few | TGCAGCGTTGGCCTAGAGGGCGAGCAGTACTTC | CSVGLEGEQYF
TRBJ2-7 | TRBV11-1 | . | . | TGTGCCAGCAGCTTTGGGTGGGGAGGCGTGTACGAGCAGTACTTC | CASSFGWGGVYEQYF
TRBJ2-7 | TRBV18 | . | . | TGTGCCAGCTCACCCCAGGGATCCGAGCAGTACTTC | CASSPQGSEQYF
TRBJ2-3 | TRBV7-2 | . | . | TGTGCCAGCAGCTTAGAAACTTTCACAGATACGCAGTATTTT | CASSLETFTDTQYF
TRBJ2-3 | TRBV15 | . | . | TGTGCCACCAGCAGAGGGGAGCAGACCGTGGGAGATACGCAGTATTTT | CATSRGEQTVGDTQYF
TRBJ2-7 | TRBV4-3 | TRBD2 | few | TGCGCCAGCAGCCGGGGACTAGGAGGGATTGAGCAGTACTTC | CASSRGLGGIEQYF
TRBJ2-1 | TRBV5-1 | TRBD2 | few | TGCGCCAGCAGCTTGTCTCTAGCGGGAGACCATGAGCAGTTCTTC | CASSLSLAGDHEQFF
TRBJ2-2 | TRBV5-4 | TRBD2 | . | TGTGCCAGCAGCCCCTCGGCGGGAGTAGGGACCGGGGAGCTGTTTTTT | CASSPSAGVGTGELFF
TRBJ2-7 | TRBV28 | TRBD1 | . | TGTGCCAGCAGGTCCTCCGGGACAGGGGGCAAAGAGCAGTACTTC | CASRSSGTGGKEQYF